Below are 16 T cell receptor beta chains sequenced from a single sample in a study of early T cells in non-severe SARS-CoV-2 infection. TCRdb independently ran MiXCR on the 5' RACE reads; one entry per CDR3 protein. The sample contains around 44,000 distinct CDR3 sequences, 6.5% to 9.5% of which appear only once. The sample was whole blood. These receptors all come from an adult who was a healthcare worker with PCR-confirmed SARS-CoV-2 infection or an uninfected control (not recorded which).

This clonotype was seen at least ten times. This sequence joins TRBV4-3 and TRBJ2-2; 7 positions agree with TRBD2. This CDR3 region has 16 residues. Germline V gene lookup returns CDR1 LGHNA and CDR2 YSLEER. V lost 2 bases to trimming and J lost 3 bases; unmatched junction nucleotides: 6. CDR3 amino acids: CASSQRTSPYTGELFF. The CDR3 nucleotides are TGCGCCAGCAGCCAAAGGACTAGTCCGTACACCGGGGAGCTGTTTTTT.

This clonotype has ten or more counts. J is TRBJ2-7 and V is TRBV20-1; no clear D. CDR3 size: 15 residues. Trimming removed 2 bases from V and 2 bases from J, with 16 bases in between. Germline V gives CDR1 DFQATT, CDR2 SNEGSKA (reference sequence). CDR3 sequence (DNA): TGCAGTGCTAGACTCCGAAGTGGCAAGCCCTACGAGCAGTACTTC. It yields the protein CSARLRSGKPYEQYF.

This clonotype was picked up many times. V usage is TRBV19 and J usage is TRBJ2-2; D unclear. The length of the CDR3 is 14 residues. Germline CDR1 and CDR2: LNHDA and SQIVND (reference sequence). V lost 1 base and J 3 bases, leaving 6 bases between the germline ends. CDR3 nucleotide sequence: TGTGCCAGTAGTATAGTCGCAGACACCGGGGAGCTGTTTTTT. Translation gives CASSIVADTGELFF.

The table lists this clonotype with many counts. The chain is built from TRBV6-1 and TRBJ1-5; D gene unclear. Germline CDR1 and CDR2: MNHNS and SASEGT. This CDR3 region has 12 residues. Trimming left V 7 bases short and J 3 bases short, with 7 bases between. CDR3 in amino acids: CASNQVNQPQHF. The CDR3, as DNA: TGTGCCAGCAACCAAGTCAATCAGCCCCAGCATTTT.

This clonotype was seen a handful of times. The chain has TRBV11-1 and TRBJ2-7; 9 bases are a match to TRBD1. J was trimmed by 4 bases and V by 6 bases; bases with no gene match: 7. Germline CDR1 and CDR2: SGHAT and FQDESV (reference sequence). CDR3 length: 14 amino acids. The CDR3 sequence: CASSLQGAGYEQYF. In nucleotides, the CDR3 is TGTGCCAGCAGTTTACAGGGGGCAGGATACGAGCAGTACTTC.

V gene TRBV12-3 or TRBV12-4 combines with J gene TRBJ2-3; possible D gene TRBD2, 5 bases. Trimming stripped 2 bases from V and 1 base from J, with 13 bases between. CDR3 length equals 16 residues. CDR3 protein: CASSLLTGSRTDTQYF. The CDR3 region has the DNA TGTGCCAGCAGTTTATTGACGGGGAGCCGCACAGATACGCAGTATTTT.

This sequence joins TRBV6-2 or TRBV6-3 and TRBJ2-3, with TRBD2 identical over 14 bases. The junction had 3 bases not matched to a gene; V was cut back by 0 bases and J by 1 base. The CDR3 is 18 amino acids. Germline lookup yields CDR1 MNHEY and CDR2 SVGEGT. The CDR3 here is CASSYSTSGGARTDTQYF. Here the CDR3 DNA reads TGTGCCAGCAGTTACTCGACTAGCGGGGGGGCACGCACAGATACGCAGTATTTT.

Many counts were recorded for this clonotype. This chain joins TRBV29-1 and TRBJ2-2; D unresolved. V was shortened by 6 bases and J by 0 bases, with 20 bases between the two germline ends. From germline, CDR1 is SQVTM and CDR2 ANQGSEA. The CDR3 is 17 amino acids. Here the CDR3 DNA reads TGCAGCGTGGGAACCTCAAGGGTTACATCGAACACCGGGGAGCTGTTTTTT. It is translated as CSVGTSRVTSNTGELFF.

At least ten counts were recorded for this clonotype. CDR3 residues: CASSQRLAGGTHNSYNEQFF. In nucleotides, the CDR3 is TGTGCCAGCAGCCAAAGACTAGCGGGGGGTACCCACAACTCCTACAATGAGCAGTTCTTC. V gene TRBV11-2 combines with J gene TRBJ2-1, with 13 bases matching TRBD2. Per the germline V gene, CDR1 is SGHAT and CDR2 is FQNNGV. The CDR3 extends over 20 amino acids. The trim removed 5 bases at V and 0 bases at J, leaving 13 bases unmatched. The entire variable domain, with the rest obtained from reference TRBV11-2 and TRBJ2-1, is as follows: EAGVAQSPRYKIIEKRQSVAFWCNPISGHATLYWYQQILGQGPKLLIQFQNNGVVDDSQLPKDRFSAERLKGVDSTLKIQPAKLEDSAVYLCASSQRLAGGTHNSYNEQFFGPGTRLTVL.

This clonotype was recorded at least ten times. The chain combines TRBV9 with TRBJ1-2, with a tentative D call TRBD1 (6 bases). The germline V and J ends were trimmed by 3 bases and 4 bases, with 10 bases remaining between them. From germline, CDR1 is SGDLS and CDR2 YYNGEE. The CDR3 runs to 13 residues. This chain's CDR3 is CASSAGTIYGYTF. CDR3 DNA: TGTGCCAGCAGCGCAGGGACAATCTATGGCTACACCTTC.

This clonotype has just a few counts. CDR3 amino acids: CASSVSIGTAPRNEQFF. The CDR3 DNA sequence: TGTGCCAGCAGCGTCTCAATAGGGACAGCACCCCGCAATGAGCAGTTCTTC. This chain links TRBV7-9 with TRBJ2-1; 7 nucleotides match TRBD1. Germline CDR1 reads SEHNR; CDR2 reads FQNEAQ (reference sequence). Trimming at V came to 5 bases and at J to 6 bases, leaving 16 bases not matched to a gene. This CDR3 contains 17 residues.

This clonotype was observed a few times. J is TRBJ2-2 and V is TRBV18; TRBD2 might be the D (5 bases). The germline CDR1 and CDR2 sequences are KGHSH and LQKENI. This CDR3 has 15 amino acids. Between the trimmed V and J ends, which lost 1 base and 1 base, there was a span of 7 bases. As DNA, the CDR3 is TGTGCCAGCTCACCACTAGCGCGGAACACCGGGGAGCTGTTTTTT. Translated, it gives CASSPLARNTGELFF.

At least ten counts were recorded for this clonotype. The V gene is TRBV10-3, the J gene TRBJ2-1; D possibly corresponds to TRBD1 (6 bases). The CDR3 is made up of 17 amino acids. The V gene's germline CDR1 is ENHRY and CDR2 SYGVKD. Deletions cut 2 bases from V and 4 bases from J, with 18 bases between. As DNA, the CDR3 is TGTGCCATCAGTGAGCCGGAAGGACAGAAACATTACAATGAGCAGTTCTTC. Residues: CAISEPEGQKHYNEQFF.

As concerns this clonotype: A much larger clone differs from this one at a single base, so this may be a read error. This chain connects TRBV25-1 to TRBJ2-2, with 7 bases identical to TRBD1. The CDR3 extends over 14 amino acids. The germline CDR1 and CDR2 sequences are MGHDK and SYGVNS. CDR3 residues: CTSSPGTDTGELFF. The CDR3 nucleotides are TGTACCAGCAGCCCCGGGACAGACACCGGGGAGCTGTTTTTT.

The sample holds many counts of this clonotype. In nucleotides, the CDR3 is TGTGCCACCAGTGATTTGCAGCGGGGGGGCTACAATGAGCAGTTCTTC. It yields the protein CATSDLQRGGYNEQFF. This chain uses TRBV24-1 with TRBJ2-1; TRBD2 matches 10 bases. CDR3 length: 16 residues. The germline V gene encodes CDR1 KGHDR and CDR2 SFDVKD. The ends lost 0 bases at V and 3 bases at J; junction bases unmatched: 1.

This clonotype was seen many times. The chain couples TRBV20-1 to TRBJ1-5; TRBD1 agrees at 8 bases. The V and J ends lost 0 bases and 4 bases, in that order; junction bases with no gene match: 11. Germline loops: CDR1 DFQATT, CDR2 SNEGSKA (reference sequence). The CDR3 length is 17 residues. The CDR3: CSAREGRGQRWNQPQHF. The CDR3 DNA sequence: TGCAGTGCTAGAGAAGGCAGGGGGCAACGTTGGAATCAGCCCCAGCATTTT.